These 2 T cell receptor beta chains originate from one sample sequenced in a study of shared clonotypes between healthy human individuals. Profiled with immunoSEQ multiplex PCR; TCRdb holds only in-frame clones, not every one. The table shows approximately 2.4 million clones, with around 95% occurring only once. Sample: naive CD4+ T cells sorted from blood. Documented subset: CD45RA+ positively selected. These receptors came from a man between 18 and 29 years old in good health.

The V call is TRBV6-5, the J call TRBJ1-1; TRBD1 matches 11 bases. CDR1 is MNHEY, CDR2 SVGAGI, per germline. The CDR3 loop spans 15 amino acids. Trimming cost V 2 bases and J 4 bases; bases outside gene matches: 3. DNA of the CDR3: TGTGCCAGCAGTTACATTGGGACAGGGGGCACTGAAGCTTTCTTT. Amino acids: CASSYIGTGGTEAFF.

V and J are TRBV6-5 and TRBJ2-6; possibly TRBD1 or TRBD2 for D (5 bases each). The CDR3 totals 13 residues. The ends were cut back, 6 bases at V and 8 bases at J, with 11 bases in the middle. CDR1 and CDR2 (germline): MNHEY, SVGAGI. The CDR3 region has the DNA TGTGCCAGCAGCTGGGGGATGACCAACGTCCTGACTTTC. Protein sequence: CASSWGMTNVLTF.